The rows below give T cell receptor beta chains drawn from one sample of a study of blood T cell repertoires in COVID-19. Assay used: immunoSEQ multiplex PCR; TCRdb lists only in-frame clones, some missing. The sample records around 300,000 clones, around 91% being singletons. Sequencing was performed on peripheral blood. The receptors were gathered from a woman in her forties with COVID-19, enrolled during active disease. Both conserved end residues are part of each CDR3. Each record gives: V gene, CDR3 length, J gene, D gene, clone size, CDR3 protein, CDR3 DNA. A D gene is named only where the DNA matches it firmly. A row's size may be missing; if present it is once, few, many or a size class.

V: TRBV19; length: 16; J: TRBJ2-2; D: TRBD1; size: once; CDR3: CASSIRETGGPGELFF; DNA: TGTGCCAGTAGTATACGTGAGACAGGGGGCCCCGGGGAGCTGTTTTTT
V: TRBV5-1; length: 15; J: TRBJ2-7; D: TRBD1; size: -; CDR3: CASSYGQGPSYEQYF; DNA: TGCGCCAGCAGCTACGGACAGGGACCTTCCTACGAGCAGTACTTC
V: TRBV5-1; length: 14; J: TRBJ1-5; D: TRBD1; size: -; CDR3: CASSLEQGSQPQHF; DNA: TGCGCCAGCAGCTTGGAACAGGGGAGTCAGCCCCAGCATTTT
V: TRBV6-4; length: 15; J: TRBJ2-2; D: -; size: -; CDR3: CASRVTAGNTGELFF; DNA: TGTGCCAGCAGAGTGACCGCAGGGAACACCGGGGAGCTGTTTTTT
V: TRBV6-5; length: 15; J: TRBJ2-5; D: TRBD2; size: -; CDR3: CASSYRSSGEETQYF; DNA: TGTGCCAGCAGTTACAGGAGTAGCGGGGAAGAGACCCAGTACTTC
V: TRBV7-2; length: 15; J: TRBJ2-7; D: TRBD1; size: -; CDR3: CASERQGALSYEQYF; DNA: TGTGCCAGCGAGAGACAGGGGGCGCTTTCCTACGAGCAGTACTTC
V: TRBV19; length: 17; J: TRBJ2-1; D: -; size: -; CDR3: CASRGYMWEGGYNEQFF; DNA: TGTGCCAGTAGAGGTTATATGTGGGAGGGGGGTTACAATGAGCAGTTCTTC
V: TRBV30; length: 13; J: TRBJ1-5; D: -; size: -; CDR3: CAWRLGVGKPQHF; DNA: TGTGCCTGGAGACTGGGAGTTGGGAAGCCCCAGCATTTT
V: TRBV7-9; length: 16; J: TRBJ1-4; D: TRBD1; size: -; CDR3: CASSGQVFEEGEKLFF; DNA: TGTGCCAGCAGCGGACAGGTATTTGAAGAGGGCGAAAAACTGTTTTTT
V: TRBV19; length: 12; J: TRBJ1-1; D: -; size: -; CDR3: CASRQGSTEAFF; DNA: TGTGCCAGTAGGCAGGGATCCACTGAAGCTTTCTTT
V: TRBV28; length: 13; J: TRBJ1-2; D: -; size: -; CDR3: CASSLPRRAGYTF; DNA: TGTGCCAGCAGTCTCCCCCGGAGGGCTGGCTACACCTTC
V: TRBV6-6; length: 15; J: TRBJ2-7; D: TRBD2; size: few; CDR3: CASRSSGDSSYEQYF; DNA: TGTGCCAGCAGATCTAGCGGGGACAGCTCCTACGAGCAGTACTTC
V: TRBV11-3; length: 14; J: TRBJ2-1; D: -; size: -; CDR3: CASSLVSSSNEQFF; DNA: TGTGCCAGCAGCTTAGTCTCTTCTTCCAATGAGCAGTTCTTC
V: TRBV28; length: 13; J: TRBJ1-1; D: -; size: -; CDR3: CASSLTENTEAFF; DNA: TGTGCCAGCAGTTTAACAGAAAACACTGAGGCTTTCTTT
V: TRBV6-5; length: 12; J: TRBJ1-2; D: -; size: -; CDR3: CATKGTRGGYTF; DNA: TGTGCCACAAAGGGTACTCGGGGTGGCTACACCTTC
V: TRBV5-1; length: 17; J: TRBJ1-3; D: -; size: -; CDR3: CASSLESPRGTGNTIYF; DNA: TGCGCCAGCAGCTTGGAGTCACCGCGGGGCACGGGAAACACCATATATTTT
V: TRBV14; length: 15; J: TRBJ1-1; D: -; size: -; CDR3: CASSTNSGGLTEAFF; DNA: TGTGCCAGCAGCACGAATTCGGGGGGTTTGACTGAAGCTTTCTTT